The T cell receptor (beta chain) described here comes from a study of tissue T cells after allogeneic stem cell transplantation. Trimming shortened V by 0 bases and J by 0 bases, and 17 bases separated the two germline ends. The CDR3 spans 18 residues. Germline loops: CDR1 MGHRA, CDR2 YSYEKL. Some clones are missing from TCRdb's copy, which holds only in-frame ones; the method was immunoSEQ multiplex PCR. The sample consists of about 10,000 clones, roughly 60% of them appearing once. The source material was tissue from the jejunum, sampled at autopsy. This chain links TRBV4-1 with TRBJ1-2; no clear D gene. This TCR came from a woman aged 18 to 49 with breast cancer. The DNA for the CDR3 is TGCGCCAGCAGCCAAGATGGTGTGGTGGCACAACCTAACTATGGCTACACCTTC. Translating it yields CASSQDGVVAQPNYGYTF.